This section outlines one T cell receptor beta chain sequence together with its context. No cognate antigen has been identified for it. This entry belongs to a study of T cells expressing NK-cell markers (dated by TCRdb to 2020 to 2022). Turning to the overall study: TCR beta-chain repertoires were profiled in sorted CD3+CD56+NKG2C+, CD3+CD56+NKG2C- and CD3+CD56-NKG2C+ T-cell subsets from eight donors. The libraries were sequenced on Illumina HiSeq 2000/2500, MiSeq or NextSeq, producing 2 x 150 bp reads. Seven of the eight sequenced donors were HCMV-seropositive and one was HCMV-seronegative. Randomly selected healthy volunteers, three men and five women, were used as the eight sequenced donors.

The investigation overall reported the following: Whether the expanded NKG2C-expressing T cell clones were specific for HCMV antigens remained unclear. Those dominant clonotypes were again the most abundant among CD3+CD56-NKG2C+ cells in a few donors, at roughly 28.3-65%. For five or six donors, the dominant CD3+CD56+NKG2C+ clonotypes were among the top 10 CD8+ clonotypes and accounted for about 1.0-7.0% of CD8+ T cells.

CDR1 and CDR2 are drawn from the germline V gene: SQVTM, ANQGSEA. The CDR3 spans 15 residues, from the cysteine through the phenylalanine. The DNA is not on file. To determine HCMV serostatus, a commercial ELISA kit was used to detect HCMV-specific IgG in serum. Peripheral blood mononuclear cells were isolated from blood by Ficoll density gradient centrifugation. TCRdb lists the instrument as Illumina HiSeq 2000. TCR beta cDNA libraries were prepared using 5'RACE template switching, which introduced a universal primer site and unique molecular identifiers. Priming for cDNA synthesis came from the TCR beta constant segment, and two successive PCR amplification steps followed. In the source study's methods: Reads were demultiplexed and grouped by UMI with MIGEC, and clonotypes were assembled and quantified with MiTCR. Only TCR cDNA sequences supported by at least two reads were kept to exclude erroneous sequences. The tcR package was used for downstream repertoire analysis, with clonotypes matched between fractions based on CDR3 nucleotide sequence plus V segment. Antigen specificity was annotated against VDJdb with VDJmatch, allowing one amino acid substitution in CDR3. Reprocessed by TCRdb, the reads give a single entry per CDR3 protein sequence, without DNA. TCRdb, not the original authors, processed these V and J calls. This specimen's table enumerates roughly 350,000 distinct CDR3 sequences. The ten most abundant clones make up roughly 5.2% of the sample.

The TCR sequence derives from a man aged 18-70 years in good health. The sample was blood T cells: a sorted CD56 or NKG2C T cell subset, CD4+ or CD8+ T cells, or bulk PBMC T cells (not recorded which). This chain is built from TRBV29-1 and TRBJ2-5; the D call from TCRdb, TRBD2, cannot be confirmed without DNA. The CDR3 amino acid sequence is: CSGSRLAGPQETQYF.